These 16 T cell receptor beta chains were all obtained from the same sample, sequenced in a study of radiation and T cells in renal cell carcinoma. Assay used: immunoSEQ multiplex PCR; TCRdb lists only in-frame clones, some missing. The profile shows about 130,000 clones, more than 70% of them singletons. The time point was: baseline pretreatment blood. Treatment noted: 15 Gy SBRT to primary tumor, nephrectomy 4 weeks later. Sample: blood, taken from a patient whose treatment included radiotherapy and nephrectomy. Receptor source: a woman aged 50 to 60 with renal cell carcinoma.

This clone was counted only a few times. CDR3 region: CASSRARANSPLHF. In DNA form, the CDR3 reads TGTGCCAGCAGTCGGGCGCGGGCTAATTCACCCCTCCACTTT. The chain is built from TRBV6-5 and TRBJ1-6, with unresolved D. Trimming cost V 5 bases and J 6 bases, with 11 bases left between them. This CDR3 contains 14 residues. In germline, CDR1 is MNHEY, CDR2 SVGAGI.

V usage is TRBV11-2 and J usage is TRBJ1-5; maybe TRBD1 (5 bases). CDR1 is SGHAT and CDR2 is FQNNGV in the germline V gene. V was shortened by 4 bases and J by 2 bases, with 12 bases between the two germline ends. This CDR3 is 15 amino acids long. CDR3 nucleotide sequence: TGTGCCAGCAGCTCCACCGGGACGGGCAATCAGCCCCAGCATTTT. It specifies CASSSTGTGNQPQHF.

The chain is built from TRBV13 and TRBJ2-2; 8 bases agree with TRBD2. The V and J ends lost 6 bases and 3 bases, in that order; junction bases with no gene match: 6. The CDR3 runs 15 residues. Germline values: CDR1 PRHDT, CDR2 FYEKMQ (reference sequence). The CDR3 sequence: CASRWRGADTGELFF. CDR3 sequence (DNA): TGTGCCAGCAGATGGCGGGGGGCCGACACCGGGGAGCTGTTTTTT.

J is TRBJ1-5 and V is TRBV6-6, with TRBD1 matching 7 bases. CDR3 length: 15 amino acids. J lost 3 bases, V lost 2 bases, and 4 bases had no gene match. Per germline, CDR1 MNHNY and CDR2 SVGAGI (reference sequence). The CDR3 DNA is TGTGCCAGCAGTTACCCGGGACAGCTCAATCAGCCCCAGCATTTT. Translating gives CASSYPGQLNQPQHF.

The V and J genes are TRBV4-2 and TRBJ2-7, with TRBD2 matching 7 bases. The CDR3 has 15 amino acids. CDR1 is LGHNA and CDR2 is YNFKEQ in the germline V gene. The junction had 6 bases not matched to a gene; V was cut back by 3 bases and J by 1 base. CDR3 region: CASSHRLAASYEQYF. The CDR3 coding sequence is TGTGCCAGCAGCCACAGGCTAGCGGCGTCCTACGAGCAGTACTTC.

With regard to this clone: The sample holds other DNA sequences that translate to the same CDR3. The CDR3 spells CASSAGYGYTF. CDR3 sequence (DNA): TGTGCCAGCAGTGCGGGGTATGGCTACACCTTC. The chain couples TRBV2 to TRBJ1-2; D is unclear. V lost 4 bases to trimming and J lost 5 bases, with 5 bases between them. The CDR3 contains 11 residues. CDR1 SNHLY and CDR2 FYNNEI come from the germline V gene.

The genes are TRBV6-1 and TRBJ1-1; 7 nucleotides match TRBD1. The ends lost 3 bases at V and 8 bases at J; junction bases unmatched: 12. The germline gives CDR1 MNHNS, CDR2 SASEGT. There are 15 residues in the CDR3. CDR3 sequence: CASSDFANRGEEAFF. The CDR3 DNA follows: TGTGCCAGCAGTGACTTTGCAAACAGGGGCGAGGAAGCTTTCTTT.

This clone was recorded once. DNA of the CDR3: TGTGCCAGCAGCCCGGAATGGGACAGGGTGGATGTAACTGGCTACACCTTC. Its translation is CASSPEWDRVDVTGYTF. The chain uses TRBV5-6 and TRBJ1-2; 9 bases are shared with TRBD1. Losses at the gene ends were 4 bases for V and 7 bases for J; bases not matched to a gene: 17. This CDR3 has 17 residues. Germline V lookup: CDR1 SGHDT, CDR2 YYEEEE.

The gene calls are TRBV6-6 and TRBJ2-3; D is unclear. Germline V lookup: CDR1 MNHNY, CDR2 SVGAGI (reference sequence). Trimming pared 7 bases from V and 0 bases from J, leaving 11 bases between. The CDR3 runs to 14 residues. The DNA for the CDR3 is TGTGCCAGCATTGGACCGTTTAGCACAGATACGCAGTATTTT. It codes for CASIGPFSTDTQYF.

This clone was observed a handful of times. The genes are TRBV28 and TRBJ2-4; the D call may be TRBD1 or TRBD2 (6 bases each). Trimming stripped 7 bases from V and 7 bases from J, with 14 bases between. CDR1 MDHEN and CDR2 SYDVKM come from the germline V gene. The CDR3 has 13 residues. CDR3 coding DNA: TGTGCCAGCACCGGGGGCGCACGGAACATTCAGTACTTC. Its protein product is CASTGGARNIQYF.

The rearrangement links TRBV19 to TRBJ2-1; unclear D gene. The CDR3 covers 12 residues. The V and J ends lost 0 bases and 10 bases respectively, with 7 bases between them. In germline, CDR1 is LNHDA, CDR2 SQIVND (reference sequence). Here the CDR3 DNA reads TGTGCCAGTAGTATAGATCGGACGGAGCAGTTCTTC. Protein sequence: CASSIDRTEQFF.

V usage is TRBV5-1 and J usage is TRBJ2-7, with 10 nucleotides matching TRBD1. Germline V CDR1 and CDR2: SGHRS, YFSETQ. The CDR3 has 15 amino acids. V dropped 4 bases and J dropped 2; count of bases not matched to a gene: 6. CDR3 protein: CASSMRQGAAYEQYF. Here the CDR3 DNA reads TGCGCCAGCAGCATGAGACAGGGGGCGGCCTACGAGCAGTACTTC.

The J gene is TRBJ1-5, the V gene TRBV7-8; D uncertain. Trimming shortened V by 6 bases and J by 11 bases, and 17 bases separated the two germline ends. The CDR3 is 13 residues long. The V gene's germline CDR1 is SGHVS and CDR2 FQNEAQ. CDR3 sequence (DNA): TGTGCCAGCAGTCTGGACGGGAGTAAGGCCCAGCATTTT. The encoded protein is CASSLDGSKAQHF.

The V call is TRBV6-6, the J call TRBJ2-3; no firm D call. The germline gives CDR1 MNHNY, CDR2 SVGAGI (reference sequence). The V and J ends lost 7 bases and 0 bases respectively, with 14 bases between them. The length of the CDR3 is 15 residues. CDR3 in amino acids: CASTQEFSSTDTQYF. CDR3 in DNA: TGTGCCAGCACACAAGAGTTCTCTAGCACAGATACGCAGTATTTT.

This clone is a singleton in its sample. The chain carries TRBV6-6 and TRBJ1-1, with 9 bases fitting TRBD1. The trim removed 2 bases at V and 6 bases at J, leaving 10 bases unmatched. The CDR3 totals 16 residues. CDR1 is MNHNY and CDR2 is SVGAGI in the germline V gene (reference sequence). Here the CDR3 DNA reads TGTGCCAGCAGTTACAATCCCGGGACAGGGAGAGCTGAAGCTTTCTTT. It codes for CASSYNPGTGRAEAFF.

This clone appeared once. The chain has TRBV6-1 and TRBJ1-1, with 7 bases aligning to TRBD1. Germline V CDR1 and CDR2: MNHNS, SASEGT. The length of the CDR3 is 14 residues. V trimming: 8 bases; J trimming: 4 bases; junction bases outside the gene matches: 10. The CDR3 nucleotides read TGTGCCAGCGCCACTGACAGGGCGGGCACTGAAGCTTTCTTT. It codes for CASATDRAGTEAFF.